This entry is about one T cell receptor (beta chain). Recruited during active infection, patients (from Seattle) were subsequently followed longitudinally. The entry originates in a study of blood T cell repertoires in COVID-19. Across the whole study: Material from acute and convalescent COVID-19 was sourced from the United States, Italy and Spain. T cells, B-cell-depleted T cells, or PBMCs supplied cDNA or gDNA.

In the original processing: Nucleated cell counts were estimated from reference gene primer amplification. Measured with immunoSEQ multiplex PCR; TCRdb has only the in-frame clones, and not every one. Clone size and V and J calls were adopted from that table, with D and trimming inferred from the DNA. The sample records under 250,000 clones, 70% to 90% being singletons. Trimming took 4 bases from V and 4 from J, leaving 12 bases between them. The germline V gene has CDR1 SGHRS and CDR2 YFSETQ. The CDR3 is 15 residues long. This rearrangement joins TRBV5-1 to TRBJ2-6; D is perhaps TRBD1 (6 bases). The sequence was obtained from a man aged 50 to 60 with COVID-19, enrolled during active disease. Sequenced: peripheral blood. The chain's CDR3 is CASSTTGPGANVLTF. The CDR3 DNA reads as TGCGCCAGCAGCACAACAGGGCCCGGGGCCAACGTCCTGACTTTC.